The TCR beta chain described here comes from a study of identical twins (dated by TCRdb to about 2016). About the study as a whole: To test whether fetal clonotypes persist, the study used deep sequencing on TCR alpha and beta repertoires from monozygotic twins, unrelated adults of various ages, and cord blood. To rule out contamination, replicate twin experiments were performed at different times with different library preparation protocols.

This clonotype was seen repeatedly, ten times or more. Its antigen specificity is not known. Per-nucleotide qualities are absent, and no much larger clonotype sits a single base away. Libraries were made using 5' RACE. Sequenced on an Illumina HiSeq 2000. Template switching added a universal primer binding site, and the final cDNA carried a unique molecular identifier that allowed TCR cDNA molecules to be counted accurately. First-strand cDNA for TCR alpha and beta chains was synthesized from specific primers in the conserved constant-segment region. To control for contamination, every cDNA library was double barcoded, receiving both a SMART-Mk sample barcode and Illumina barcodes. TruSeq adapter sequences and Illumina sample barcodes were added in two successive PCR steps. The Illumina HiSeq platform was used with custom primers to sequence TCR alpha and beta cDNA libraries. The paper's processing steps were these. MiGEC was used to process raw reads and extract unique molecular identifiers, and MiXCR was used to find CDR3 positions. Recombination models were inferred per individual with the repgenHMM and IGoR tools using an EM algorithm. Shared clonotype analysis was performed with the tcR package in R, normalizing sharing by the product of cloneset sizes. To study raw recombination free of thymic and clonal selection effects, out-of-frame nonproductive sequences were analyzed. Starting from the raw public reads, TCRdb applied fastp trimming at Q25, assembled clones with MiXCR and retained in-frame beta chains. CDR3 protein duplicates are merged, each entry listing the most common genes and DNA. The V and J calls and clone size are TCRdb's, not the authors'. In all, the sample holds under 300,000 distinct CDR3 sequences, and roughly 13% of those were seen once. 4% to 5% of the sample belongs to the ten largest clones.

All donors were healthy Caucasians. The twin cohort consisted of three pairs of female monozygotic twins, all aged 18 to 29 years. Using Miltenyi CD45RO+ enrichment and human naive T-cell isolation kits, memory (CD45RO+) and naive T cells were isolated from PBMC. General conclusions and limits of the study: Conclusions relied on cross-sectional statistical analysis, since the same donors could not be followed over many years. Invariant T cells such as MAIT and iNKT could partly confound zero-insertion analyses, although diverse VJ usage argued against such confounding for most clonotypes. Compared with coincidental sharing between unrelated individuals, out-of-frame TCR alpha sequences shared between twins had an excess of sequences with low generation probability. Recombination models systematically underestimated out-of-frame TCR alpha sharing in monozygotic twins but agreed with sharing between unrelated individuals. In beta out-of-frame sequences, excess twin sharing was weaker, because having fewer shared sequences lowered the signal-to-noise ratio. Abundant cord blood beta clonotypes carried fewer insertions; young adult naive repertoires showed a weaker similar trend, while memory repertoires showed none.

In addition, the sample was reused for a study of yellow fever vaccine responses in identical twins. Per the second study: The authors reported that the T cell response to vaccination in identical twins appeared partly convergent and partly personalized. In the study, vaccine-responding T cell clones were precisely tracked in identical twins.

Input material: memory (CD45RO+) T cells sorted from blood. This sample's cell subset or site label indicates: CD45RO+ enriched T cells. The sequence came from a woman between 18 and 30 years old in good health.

The nucleotide sequence is TGTGCCAGCAGCCAAAGGGGGATTATGGGTTATGAGCAGTTCTTC. This translates into CASSQRGIMGYEQFF. This sequence uses TRBV6-4 and TRBJ2-1; possibly the D gene is TRBD1, per 6 matching bases. The germline V gene supplies CDR1 MRHNA and CDR2 SNTAGT. V is reduced by 6 bases and J by 8 bases, leaving a spacing of 20 bases between them. Inclusive of the bounding cysteine and phenylalanine, the CDR3 is 15 residues long. The retained sequence is limited to the CDR3, 45 bases, with the frame set at the first base.